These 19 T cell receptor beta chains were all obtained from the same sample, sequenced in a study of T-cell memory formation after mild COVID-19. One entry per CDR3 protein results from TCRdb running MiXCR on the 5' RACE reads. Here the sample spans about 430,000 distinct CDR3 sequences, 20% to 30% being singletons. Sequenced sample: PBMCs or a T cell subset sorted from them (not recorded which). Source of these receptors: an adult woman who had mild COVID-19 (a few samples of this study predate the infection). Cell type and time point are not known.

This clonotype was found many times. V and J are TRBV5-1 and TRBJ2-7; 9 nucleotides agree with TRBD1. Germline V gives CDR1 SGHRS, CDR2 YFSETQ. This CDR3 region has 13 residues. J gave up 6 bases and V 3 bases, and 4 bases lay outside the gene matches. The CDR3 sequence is CASSWTGVLEQYF. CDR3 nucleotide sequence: TGCGCCAGCAGCTGGACAGGGGTACTCGAGCAGTACTTC.

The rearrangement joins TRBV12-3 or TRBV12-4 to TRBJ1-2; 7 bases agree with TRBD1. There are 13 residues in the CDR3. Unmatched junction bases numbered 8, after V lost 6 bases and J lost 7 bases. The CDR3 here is CASSPDRVVGYTF. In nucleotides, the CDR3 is TGTGCCAGCAGCCCAGACAGGGTAGTTGGCTACACCTTC.

DNA of the CDR3: TGTGCCAGCAGGACACAGGGGGCGGCCGGAGAGACCCAGTACTTC. It codes for CASRTQGAAGETQYF. This sequence joins TRBV6-6 and TRBJ2-5, with TRBD1 matching over 9 bases. Germline V lookup: CDR1 MNHNY, CDR2 SVGAGI (reference sequence). The ends lost 6 bases at V and 4 bases at J; junction bases unmatched: 9. The CDR3 has 15 amino acids.

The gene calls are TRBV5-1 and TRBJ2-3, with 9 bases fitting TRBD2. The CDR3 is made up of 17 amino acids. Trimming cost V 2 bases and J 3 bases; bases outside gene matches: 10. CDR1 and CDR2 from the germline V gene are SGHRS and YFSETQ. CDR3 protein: CASSFGGSGSLTDTQYF. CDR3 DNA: TGCGCCAGCAGCTTCGGTGGTAGCGGGAGTCTGACAGATACGCAGTATTTT.

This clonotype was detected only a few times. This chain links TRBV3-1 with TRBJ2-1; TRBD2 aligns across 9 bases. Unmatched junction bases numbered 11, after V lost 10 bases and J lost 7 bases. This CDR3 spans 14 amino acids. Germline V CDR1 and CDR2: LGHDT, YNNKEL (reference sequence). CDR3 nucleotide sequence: TGTGCCACGGCCGGGTCTAGCGGGGTTAATGAGCAGTTCTTC. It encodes CATAGSSGVNEQFF.

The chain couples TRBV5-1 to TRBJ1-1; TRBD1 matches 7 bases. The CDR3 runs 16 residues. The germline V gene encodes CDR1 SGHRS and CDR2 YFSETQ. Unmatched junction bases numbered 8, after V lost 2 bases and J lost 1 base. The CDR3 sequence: CASSFRTGGGNTEAFF. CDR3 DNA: TGCGCCAGCAGCTTTCGGACAGGTGGGGGGAACACTGAAGCTTTCTTT.

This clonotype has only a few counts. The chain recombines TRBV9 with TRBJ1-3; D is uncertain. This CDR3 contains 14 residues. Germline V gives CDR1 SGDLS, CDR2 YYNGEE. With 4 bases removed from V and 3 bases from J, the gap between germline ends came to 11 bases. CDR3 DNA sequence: TGTGCCAGCAGCATCCGGGCGGTTGGAAACACCATATATTTT. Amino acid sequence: CASSIRAVGNTIYF. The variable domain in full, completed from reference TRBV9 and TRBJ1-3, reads DSGVTQTPKHLITATGQRVTLRCSPRSGDLSVYWYQQSLDQGLQFLIQYYNGEERAKGNILERFSAQQFPDLHSELNLSSLELGDSALYFCASSIRAVGNTIYFGEGSWLTVV.

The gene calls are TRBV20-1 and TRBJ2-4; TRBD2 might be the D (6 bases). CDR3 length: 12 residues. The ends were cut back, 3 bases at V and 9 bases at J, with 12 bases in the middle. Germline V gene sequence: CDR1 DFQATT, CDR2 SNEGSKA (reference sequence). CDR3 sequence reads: CSASLKGGIQYF. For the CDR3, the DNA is TGCAGTGCTAGTTTAAAGGGAGGCATTCAGTACTTC.

In DNA form, the CDR3 reads TGTGCCAGCAGCCCGACGGTAGGATGGCTAGAGCAGTACTTC. This encodes CASSPTVGWLEQYF. V usage is TRBV7-9 and J usage is TRBJ2-7, with D uncertain. This CDR3 has 14 residues. In germline, CDR1 is SEHNR, CDR2 FQNEAQ (reference sequence). Trimming took 5 bases from V and 7 from J, leaving 18 bases between them.

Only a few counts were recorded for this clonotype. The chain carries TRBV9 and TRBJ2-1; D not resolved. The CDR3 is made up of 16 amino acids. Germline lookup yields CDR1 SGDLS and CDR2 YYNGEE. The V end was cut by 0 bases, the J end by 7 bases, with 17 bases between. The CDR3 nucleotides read TGTGCCAGCAGCGTAGTGGGGTTAGCCCCCCATAATGAGCAGTTCTTC. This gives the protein CASSVVGLAPHNEQFF.

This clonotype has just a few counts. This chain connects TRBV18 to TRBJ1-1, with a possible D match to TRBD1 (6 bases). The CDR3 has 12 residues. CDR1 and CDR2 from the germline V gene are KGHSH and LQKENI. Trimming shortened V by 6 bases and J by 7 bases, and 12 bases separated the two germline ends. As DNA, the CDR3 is TGTGCCAGCTCCCGTGACAGGAGTGAAGCTTTCTTT. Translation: CASSRDRSEAFF. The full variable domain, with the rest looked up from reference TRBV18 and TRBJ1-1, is NAGVMQNPRHLVRRRGQEARLRCSPMKGHSHVYWYRQLPEEGLKFMVYLQKENIIDESGMPKERFSAEFPKEGPSILRIQQVVRGDSAAYFCASSRDRSEAFFGQGTRLTVV.

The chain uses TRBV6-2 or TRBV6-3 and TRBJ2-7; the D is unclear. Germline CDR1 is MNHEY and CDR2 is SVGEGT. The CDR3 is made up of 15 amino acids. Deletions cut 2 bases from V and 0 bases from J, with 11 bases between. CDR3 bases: TGTGCCAGCAGTTACGGTCGGGTGTTCTCCTACGAGCAGTACTTC. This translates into CASSYGRVFSYEQYF.

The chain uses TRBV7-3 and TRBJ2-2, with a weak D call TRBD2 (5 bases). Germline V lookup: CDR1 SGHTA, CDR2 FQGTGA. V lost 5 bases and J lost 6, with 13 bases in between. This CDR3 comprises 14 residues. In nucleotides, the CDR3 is TGTGCCAGCAGCCCCCGGGGAGTGGCCGGGGAGCTGTTTTTT. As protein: CASSPRGVAGELFF.

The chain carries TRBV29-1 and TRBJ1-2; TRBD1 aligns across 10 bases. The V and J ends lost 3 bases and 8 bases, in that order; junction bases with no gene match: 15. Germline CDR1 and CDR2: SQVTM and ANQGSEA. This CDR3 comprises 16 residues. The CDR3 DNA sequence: TGCAGCGTTGATACGGGTAGACAGGGGGCTTTGAGGGGCTACACCTTC. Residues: CSVDTGRQGALRGYTF.

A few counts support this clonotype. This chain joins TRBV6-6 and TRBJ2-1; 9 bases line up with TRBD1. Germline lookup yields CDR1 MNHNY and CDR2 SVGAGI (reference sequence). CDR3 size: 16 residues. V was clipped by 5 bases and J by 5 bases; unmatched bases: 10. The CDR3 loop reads CASSNAGTGSNNEQFF. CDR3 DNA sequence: TGTGCCAGCAGTAACGCCGGGACAGGGTCTAACAATGAGCAGTTCTTC.

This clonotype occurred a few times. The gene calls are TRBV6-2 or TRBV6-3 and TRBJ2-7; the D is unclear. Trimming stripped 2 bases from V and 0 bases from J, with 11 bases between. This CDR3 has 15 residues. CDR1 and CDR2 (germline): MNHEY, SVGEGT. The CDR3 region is CASSYTAQSSYEQYF. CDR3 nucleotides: TGTGCCAGCAGTTACACAGCTCAATCCTCCTACGAGCAGTACTTC.

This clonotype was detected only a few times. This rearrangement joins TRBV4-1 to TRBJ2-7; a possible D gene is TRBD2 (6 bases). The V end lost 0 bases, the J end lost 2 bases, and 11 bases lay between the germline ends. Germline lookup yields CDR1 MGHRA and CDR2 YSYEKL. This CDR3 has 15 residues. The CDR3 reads CASSQEEGWAYEQYF. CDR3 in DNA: TGCGCCAGCAGCCAAGAGGAGGGGTGGGCCTACGAGCAGTACTTC.

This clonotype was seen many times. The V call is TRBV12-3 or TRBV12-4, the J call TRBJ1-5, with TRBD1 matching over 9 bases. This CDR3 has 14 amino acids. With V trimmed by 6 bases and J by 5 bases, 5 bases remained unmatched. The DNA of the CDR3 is TGTGCCAGCAGACCGGGACAGGGCTATCAGCCCCAGCATTTT. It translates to CASRPGQGYQPQHF.

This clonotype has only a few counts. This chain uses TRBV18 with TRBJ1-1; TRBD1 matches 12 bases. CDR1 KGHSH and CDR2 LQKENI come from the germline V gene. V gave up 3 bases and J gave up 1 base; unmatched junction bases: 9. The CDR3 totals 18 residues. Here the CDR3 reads CASSPTMGQGAANTEAFF. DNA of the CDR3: TGTGCCAGCTCACCTACTATGGGACAGGGGGCCGCGAACACTGAAGCTTTCTTT. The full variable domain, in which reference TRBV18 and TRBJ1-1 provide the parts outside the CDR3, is NAGVMQNPRHLVRRRGQEARLRCSPMKGHSHVYWYRQLPEEGLKFMVYLQKENIIDESGMPKERFSAEFPKEGPSILRIQQVVRGDSAAYFCASSPTMGQGAANTEAFFGQGTRLTVV.